This T cell receptor (beta chain) originates from a study of OX40 agonist ivuxolimab in advanced cancers. Clones were read by immunoSEQ multiplex PCR, and TCRdb kept only the in-frame ones, dropping some. The sample lists tens of thousands of clones, less than 90% occurring once. Germline V gene sequence: CDR1 SGHRS, CDR2 YFSETQ. The CDR3 length is 14 residues. V gave up 4 bases and J gave up 7 bases, with 14 bases separating them. This clone was detected a few times. The sequencing used CD4+ or CD8+ T cells sorted from blood, collected in a trial of the OX40 agonist ivuxolimab. This TCR derives from an adult with an advanced solid tumor such as melanoma, head and neck, liver or kidney cancer. The chain has TRBV5-1 and TRBJ1-4; D unclear. CDR3 in amino acids: CASSQGMSGEKLFF. DNA of the CDR3: TGCGCCAGCAGCCAAGGGATGTCGGGTGAAAAACTGTTTTTT.